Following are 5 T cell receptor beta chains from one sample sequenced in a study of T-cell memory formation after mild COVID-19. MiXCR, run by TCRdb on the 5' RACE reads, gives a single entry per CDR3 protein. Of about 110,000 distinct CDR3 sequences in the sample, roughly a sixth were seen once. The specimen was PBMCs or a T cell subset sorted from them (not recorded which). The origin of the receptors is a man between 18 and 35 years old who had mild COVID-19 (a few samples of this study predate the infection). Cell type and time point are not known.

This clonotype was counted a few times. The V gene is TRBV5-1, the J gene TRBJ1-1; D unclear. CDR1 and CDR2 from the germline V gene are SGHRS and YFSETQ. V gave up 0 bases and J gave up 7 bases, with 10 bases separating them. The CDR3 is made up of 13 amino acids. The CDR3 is CASSLAVKGEAFF. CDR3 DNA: TGCGCCAGCAGCTTGGCCGTAAAGGGTGAAGCTTTCTTT. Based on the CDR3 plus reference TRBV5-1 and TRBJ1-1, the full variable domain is KAGVTQTPRYLIKTRGQQVTLSCSPISGHRSVSWYQQTPGQGLQFLFEYFSETQRNKGNFPGRFSGRQFSNSRSEMNVSTLELGDSALYLCASSLAVKGEAFFGQGTRLTVV.

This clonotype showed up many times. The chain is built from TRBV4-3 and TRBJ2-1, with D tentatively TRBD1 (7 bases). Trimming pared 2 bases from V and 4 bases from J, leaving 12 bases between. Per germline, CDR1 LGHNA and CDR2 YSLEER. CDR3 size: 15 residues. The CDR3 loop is CASSQHQGGYNEQFF. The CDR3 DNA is TGCGCCAGCAGCCAACACCAGGGGGGATACAATGAGCAGTTCTTC.

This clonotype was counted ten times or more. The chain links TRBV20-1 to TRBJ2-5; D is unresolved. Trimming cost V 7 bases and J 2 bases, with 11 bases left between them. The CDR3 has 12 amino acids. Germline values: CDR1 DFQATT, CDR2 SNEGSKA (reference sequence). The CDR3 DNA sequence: TGCAGTGGGCCGGACGGGCAAGAGACCCAGTACTTC. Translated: CSGPDGQETQYF.

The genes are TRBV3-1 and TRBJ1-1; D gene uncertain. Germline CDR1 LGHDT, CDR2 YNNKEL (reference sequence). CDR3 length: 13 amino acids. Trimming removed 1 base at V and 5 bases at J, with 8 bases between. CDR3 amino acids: CASSQVDGTEAFF. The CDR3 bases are TGTGCCAGCAGCCAAGTTGACGGAACTGAAGCTTTCTTT.

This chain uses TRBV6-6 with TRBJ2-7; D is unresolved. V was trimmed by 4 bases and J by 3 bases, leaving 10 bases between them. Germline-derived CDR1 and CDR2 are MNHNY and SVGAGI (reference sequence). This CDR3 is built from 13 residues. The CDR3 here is CASSWGPHYEQYV. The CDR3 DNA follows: TGTGCCAGCAGTTGGGGTCCTCACTACGAGCAGTACGTC.